The 8 T cell receptor beta chains presented below share a single source sample, sequenced in a study of control samples from healthy donors and cancer patients. Sequencing was performed with immunoSEQ multiplex PCR; in TCRdb, only in-frame clones are kept and a portion is missing. The table records about 26,000 clones, roughly four fifths of them present only once. The sequenced sample consisted of PBMCs. The origin of the receptors is a man aged 60-69 years with colorectal cancer.

The chain uses TRBV30 and TRBJ1-2; 9 bases are shared with TRBD1. The CDR3 has 14 residues. Looked up from germline, CDR1 is GTSNPN and CDR2 is SVGIG (reference sequence). The V and J ends lost 2 bases and 3 bases, in that order; junction bases with no gene match: 4. The CDR3 DNA sequence: TGTGCCTGGAGTCCGGGACAGGGATACTATGGCTACACCTTC. Translating it yields CAWSPGQGYYGYTF.

This chain links TRBV5-1 with TRBJ1-2; 7 bases match TRBD1. Germline loops: CDR1 SGHRS, CDR2 YFSETQ. J lost 0 bases, V lost 5 bases, and 7 bases had no gene match. The CDR3 covers 15 residues. As DNA, the CDR3 is TGCGCCAGCAGTCCCGGGACAGAGCCTAACTATGGCTACACCTTC. It specifies CASSPGTEPNYGYTF.

This clone has just a few counts. V and J are TRBV12-3 or TRBV12-4 and TRBJ1-4; D not certain. V was shortened by 8 bases and J by 8 bases, with 15 bases between the two germline ends. The CDR3 covers 13 residues. In nucleotides, the CDR3 is TGTGCCAGCTCCAAGGGTGTAGAAGAAAAACTGTTTTTT. Its protein product is CASSKGVEEKLFF.

V gene TRBV19 combines with J gene TRBJ2-3; perhaps TRBD2 as D (5 bases). The V end was cut by 5 bases, the J end by 5 bases, with 11 bases between. The CDR3 length is 13 residues. Germline values: CDR1 LNHDA, CDR2 SQIVND (reference sequence). The CDR3 protein is CASSPSRGDTQYF. For the CDR3, the DNA is TGTGCCAGTAGTCCATCCCGGGGAGATACGCAGTATTTT. Complete variable domain (other parts from reference TRBV19 and TRBJ2-3): DGGITQSPKYLFRKEGQNVTLSCEQNLNHDAMYWYRQDPGQGLRLIYYSQIVNDFQKGDIAEGYSVSREKKESFPLTVTSAQKNPTAFYLCASSPSRGDTQYFGPGTRLTVL.

There are a few counts of this clone. CDR3 in DNA: TGCAGCGTTCCCGAAAGAGGGGAATTTAAAACGCAGTATTTT. Translated: CSVPERGEFKTQYF. The rearrangement joins TRBV29-1 to TRBJ2-3; D possibly uses TRBD1 or TRBD2 (5 bases each). This CDR3 spans 14 amino acids. V was shortened by 5 bases and J by 9 bases, with 21 bases between the two germline ends. Germline CDR1 SQVTM, CDR2 ANQGSEA.

The chain combines TRBV6-5 with TRBJ2-1, with TRBD2 matching 10 bases. The CDR3 spans 15 residues. V lost 8 bases to trimming and J lost 4 bases; unmatched junction nucleotides: 8. Germline loops: CDR1 MNHEY, CDR2 SVGAGI. CDR3 residues: CASGLQLAGYNEQFF. CDR3 coding DNA: TGTGCCAGCGGCCTACAACTAGCGGGGTACAATGAGCAGTTCTTC.

The CDR3 DNA is TGCAGCGTATTGGGCGGAACTAGCACAGATACGCAGTATTTT. It translates to CSVLGGTSTDTQYF. This chain joins TRBV29-1 and TRBJ2-3; no clear D gene. Germline V gene data show CDR1 as SQVTM and CDR2 as ANQGSEA. Trimming removed 6 bases from V and 0 bases from J, with 13 bases in between. The CDR3 runs 14 residues.

This clone was picked up a small number of times. The genes are TRBV18 and TRBJ2-1, with TRBD2 identical over 10 bases. V dropped 6 bases and J dropped 4; count of bases not matched to a gene: 6. This CDR3 is built from 15 residues. Germline V gene lookup returns CDR1 KGHSH and CDR2 LQKENI. In nucleotides, the CDR3 is TGTGCCAGCTCTAGCGGGGGGCATGAATACAATGAGCAGTTCTTC. This gives the protein CASSSGGHEYNEQFF.